Following are 28 T cell receptor beta chains from one sample sequenced in a study of spatial heterogeneity in lung cancer. Regarding time point: blood at routine non-recurrence follow-up after resection. One entry per CDR3 protein, called by TCRdb with MiXCR from the 5' RACE reads. The sample consists of under 45,000 distinct CDR3 sequences, approximately 8% of them appearing once. Sequences were derived from PBMCs, sampled at follow-up. The receptor source for this set is a male donor with early-stage non-small cell lung cancer.

This clonotype was detected many times. The rearrangement links TRBV10-3 to TRBJ2-7, with unresolved D. CDR3 length equals 11 residues. With 4 bases removed from V and 3 bases from J, the gap between germline ends came to 4 bases. CDR1 is ENHRY and CDR2 is SYGVKD in the germline V gene. The DNA of the CDR3 is TGTGCCATCAGTGCGAACTACGAGCAGTACTTC. It is translated as CAISANYEQYF.

Points on this clonotype: A much larger clone differs from this one at a single base, so this may be a read error. The genes are TRBV6-1 and TRBJ2-3; the D gene is possibly TRBD2 (6 bases). Germline CDR1 reads MNHNS; CDR2 reads SASEGT. The CDR3 is 14 residues long. V lost 4 bases and J lost 7, with 15 bases in between. Here the CDR3 reads CASSGPGDPNTQYF. Here the CDR3 DNA reads TGTGCCAGCAGTGGGCCGGGGGACCCAAATACGCAGTATTTT.

The rearrangement links TRBV4-2 to TRBJ2-7; D is perhaps TRBD1 (5 bases). V was trimmed by 1 base and J by 2 bases, leaving 12 bases between them. CDR1 and CDR2 (germline): LGHNA, YNFKEQ. The CDR3 runs to 15 residues. This chain's CDR3 is CASSQARDSTYEQYF. The CDR3 bases are TGTGCCAGCAGCCAAGCCCGTGACAGTACCTACGAGCAGTACTTC.

In its sample, this clonotype was seen many times. The chain links TRBV7-3 to TRBJ2-7; D may correspond to TRBD1 or TRBD2 (7 bases each). Germline V gives CDR1 SGHTA, CDR2 FQGTGA. The CDR3 is 14 amino acids. Trimming took 5 bases from V and 2 from J, leaving 13 bases between them. In DNA, the CDR3 is TGTGCCAGCAGCCCCCAGGGGGGGGCCTACGAGCAGTACTTC. Protein: CASSPQGGAYEQYF.

V and J are TRBV5-4 and TRBJ2-5; 9 nucleotides line up with TRBD2. The CDR3 runs 16 residues. The germline V gene has CDR1 SGHNT and CDR2 YYREEE (reference sequence). Trimming at V came to 0 bases and at J to 0 bases, leaving 3 bases not matched to a gene. CDR3 DNA sequence: TGTGCCAGCAGCTTGGCAAGCGGGGGGTACCAAGAGACCCAGTACTTC. Its protein is CASSLASGGYQETQYF.

This clonotype was seen a few times. V is TRBV14 and J is TRBJ1-5; D gene uncertain. Deletions cut 5 bases from V and 6 bases from J, with 11 bases between. The CDR3 sequence is 13 residues long. CDR1 is SGHDN, CDR2 FVKESK, per germline. The CDR3 loop is CASSSQATQPQHF. Here the CDR3 DNA reads TGTGCCAGCAGCTCGCAAGCCACTCAGCCCCAGCATTTT.

This clonotype was seen at least ten times. This chain connects TRBV11-2 to TRBJ2-3; no reliable D call. Trimming removed 4 bases at V and 0 bases at J, with 14 bases between. CDR1 is SGHAT, CDR2 FQNNGV, per germline. The CDR3 sequence is 16 residues long. The CDR3 bases are TGTGCCAGCAGCTCCCTGCCCCGTCTTAGCACAGATACGCAGTATTTT. This sequence encodes CASSSLPRLSTDTQYF. Drawing the rest from reference TRBV11-2 and TRBJ2-3, the complete variable domain is EAGVAQSPRYKIIEKRQSVAFWCNPISGHATLYWYQQILGQGPKLLIQFQNNGVVDDSQLPKDRFSAERLKGVDSTLKIQPAKLEDSAVYLCASSSLPRLSTDTQYFGPGTRLTVL.

CDR3 sequence: CASSPGAGRSNEQFF. The CDR3 coding sequence is TGTGCCAGCAGCCCCGGGGCAGGCCGCAGCAATGAGCAGTTCTTC. The V call is TRBV7-6, the J call TRBJ2-1; D may correspond to TRBD1 or TRBD2 (5 bases each). Germline V gene lookup returns CDR1 SGHVS and CDR2 FNYEAQ. Trimming pared 5 bases from V and 6 bases from J, leaving 17 bases between. The CDR3 is 15 amino acids. Full variable domain (rest looked up from reference TRBV7-6 and TRBJ2-1): GAGVSQSPRYKVTKRGQDVALRCDPISGHVSLYWYRQALGQGPEFLTYFNYEAQQDKSGLPNDRFSAERPEGSISTLTIQRTEQRDSAMYRCASSPGAGRSNEQFFGPGTRLTVL.

This clonotype showed up just a few times. V gene TRBV7-6 combines with J gene TRBJ1-3, with D hard to call. V was shortened by 5 bases and J by 2 bases, with 10 bases between the two germline ends. The CDR3 covers 14 residues. CDR1 is SGHVS and CDR2 is FNYEAQ in the germline V gene. CDR3 DNA: TGTGCCAGCAGCCCTCGAGGGACTGGAAACACCATATATTTT. It specifies CASSPRGTGNTIYF.

This clonotype was detected ten times or more. The chain carries TRBV27 and TRBJ1-2, with 7 nucleotides matching TRBD1. This CDR3 is built from 16 residues. V gave up 0 bases and J gave up 1 base; unmatched junction bases: 5. Germline V lookup: CDR1 MNHEY, CDR2 SMNVEV (reference sequence). CDR3 in amino acids: CASSLSGQTFNYGYTF. The CDR3 bases are TGTGCCAGCAGTTTATCGGGACAGACTTTTAACTATGGCTACACCTTC.

This clonotype was found many times. The CDR3 is CASSLGPLTNYGYTF. CDR3 sequence (DNA): TGTGCCAGCAGTCTGGGACCGTTGACTAACTATGGCTACACCTTC. This chain joins TRBV2 and TRBJ1-2; perhaps TRBD1 as D (5 bases). Germline V gene sequence: CDR1 SNHLY, CDR2 FYNNEI. Trimming removed 5 bases at V and 0 bases at J, with 13 bases between. This CDR3 has 15 amino acids.

This clonotype was seen at least ten times. The V and J genes are TRBV23-1 and TRBJ2-3; 9 bases match TRBD1. TRBV23-1 is marked as an open reading frame, function uncertain. The CDR3 extends over 16 amino acids. Losses at the gene ends were 3 bases for V and 4 bases for J; bases not matched to a gene: 8. As DNA, the CDR3 is TGCGCCAGCAGTCATCAGCCGGGACAGGGATCAGATACGCAGTATTTT. Translation: CASSHQPGQGSDTQYF.

This clonotype was found many times. The V and J genes are TRBV11-3 and TRBJ2-2, with D uncertain. Germline assignment: CDR1 SGHNT and CDR2 YENEEA. This CDR3 is 12 amino acids long. V was clipped by 5 bases and J by 5 bases, with 6 bases between them. The DNA of the CDR3 is TGTGCCAGCAGCCGATCTACCGGGGAGCTGTTTTTT. Its protein product is CASSRSTGELFF.

There are many counts of this clonotype. This chain joins TRBV20-1 and TRBJ2-1; 10 bases map to TRBD1. The CDR3 has 15 amino acids. Looked up from germline, CDR1 is DFQATT and CDR2 is SNEGSKA (reference sequence). V lost 5 bases and J lost 7; bases outside the gene matches: 11. The CDR3 nucleotides are TGCAGTGCTGACCCGGGACAGGGGTTTAGTAATGAGCAGTTCTTC. This encodes CSADPGQGFSNEQFF.

This clonotype was detected many times. The chain employs TRBV5-5 and TRBJ2-5; D is unresolved. The CDR3 runs 16 residues. V was trimmed by 1 base and J by 1 base, leaving 14 bases between them. Germline assignment: CDR1 SGHKS and CDR2 YYEKEE (reference sequence). The CDR3 loop is CASSLSARTSQETQYF. DNA for the CDR3: TGTGCCAGCAGCTTGTCTGCGAGAACGAGCCAAGAGACCCAGTACTTC.

This clonotype was counted only a few times. J is TRBJ2-7 and V is TRBV6-1, with a possible D match to TRBD2 (5 bases). CDR3 size: 17 residues. In germline, CDR1 is MNHNS, CDR2 SASEGT. V lost 1 base and J lost 0, with 16 bases in between. The CDR3 spells CASSEDLAQDISYEQYF. CDR3 coding DNA: TGTGCCAGCAGTGAAGATTTAGCGCAGGATATCTCCTACGAGCAGTACTTC.

This clonotype was seen at least ten times. J is TRBJ2-3 and V is TRBV7-3, with D unresolved. Germline V lookup: CDR1 SGHTA, CDR2 FQGTGA. The CDR3 loop spans 15 amino acids. The V gene lost 3 bases and the J gene lost 0 bases, with 10 bases spanning the gap. CDR3: CASSFSPTSTDTQYF. CDR3 nucleotide sequence: TGTGCCAGCAGCTTCTCTCCGACGAGCACAGATACGCAGTATTTT.

This clonotype was detected ten times or more. The chain couples TRBV2 to TRBJ1-2; 8 bases are shared with TRBD1. CDR1 and CDR2 (germline): SNHLY, FYNNEI. CDR3 length: 15 amino acids. V was clipped by 8 bases and J by 5 bases; unmatched bases: 13. The CDR3 region has the DNA TGTGCCAGCCAAATGGAGACAGGGGCCCCTTATGGCTACACCTTC. Translation: CASQMETGAPYGYTF. The entire variable domain, with the rest obtained from reference TRBV2 and TRBJ1-2, is as follows: EPEVTQTPSHQVTQMGQEVILRCVPISNHLYFYWYRQILGQKVEFLVSFYNNEISEKSEIFDDQFSVERPDGSNFTLKIRSTKLEDSAMYFCASQMETGAPYGYTFGSGTRLTVV.

This clonotype was seen at least ten times. V is TRBV3-1 and J is TRBJ1-1, with D tentatively TRBD1 (6 bases). The germline gives CDR1 LGHDT, CDR2 YNNKEL (reference sequence). This CDR3 is 14 amino acids long. Trimming stripped 2 bases from V and 5 bases from J, with 12 bases between. The CDR3: CASSQMGAGTEAFF. CDR3 sequence (DNA): TGTGCCAGCAGCCAAATGGGGGCGGGAACTGAAGCTTTCTTT. The whole variable domain, filled in from reference TRBV3-1 and TRBJ1-1, reads DTAVSQTPKYLVTQMGNDKSIKCEQNLGHDTMYWYKQDSKKFLKIMFSYNNKELIINETVPNRFSPKSPDKAHLNLHINSLELGDSAVYFCASSQMGAGTEAFFGQGTRLTVV.

This clonotype was observed many times. The V call is TRBV6-5, the J call TRBJ1-4; 7 bases agree with TRBD1. CDR3 length equals 14 residues. Germline-derived CDR1 and CDR2 are MNHEY and SVGAGI. Trimming took 6 bases from V and 7 from J; bases not matched to a gene: 8. CDR3 DNA sequence: TGTGCCAGCAGCCGACAGGGTCTCGGTGAAAAACTGTTTTTT. Translated, it gives CASSRQGLGEKLFF.

There are a few counts of this clonotype. CDR3 coding DNA: TGTGCCACGACCGGGACAGTAAATCAGCCCCAGCATTTT. This codes for CATTGTVNQPQHF. This chain links TRBV19 with TRBJ1-5; TRBD1 matches 7 bases. The CDR3 consists of 13 residues. Germline V gene data show CDR1 as LNHDA and CDR2 as SQIVND (reference sequence). With V trimmed by 10 bases and J by 4 bases, 7 bases remained unmatched.

This clonotype has a count of ten or more. The chain joins TRBV28 to TRBJ2-3; possibly TRBD1 for D (6 bases). The germline gives CDR1 MDHEN, CDR2 SYDVKM. The CDR3 has 15 amino acids. With 3 bases removed from V and 0 bases from J, the gap between germline ends came to 10 bases. The CDR3 DNA is TGTGCCAGCAGTTTGGACAGCGGAAGCACAGATACGCAGTATTTT. It specifies CASSLDSGSTDTQYF. The full variable domain, with the rest looked up from reference TRBV28 and TRBJ2-3, is DVKVTQSSRYLVKRTGEKVFLECVQDMDHENMFWYRQDPGLGLRLIYFSYDVKMKEKGDIPEGYSVSREKKERFSLILESASTNQTSMYLCASSLDSGSTDTQYFGPGTRLTVL.

A few counts support this clonotype. The CDR3 loop is CASSPLAGGDEQYF. The CDR3 DNA reads as TGTGCCAGCAGTCCTCTAGCGGGAGGCGACGAGCAGTACTTC. This chain links TRBV28 with TRBJ2-7, with 11 bases matching TRBD2. V was pared by 5 bases and J by 5 bases, with 5 bases of the junction left unmatched. The germline gives CDR1 MDHEN, CDR2 SYDVKM. The CDR3 is made up of 14 amino acids.

This clonotype was picked up many times. J is TRBJ2-3 and V is TRBV6-1; 8 bases line up with TRBD2. Germline lookup yields CDR1 MNHNS and CDR2 SASEGT. J gave up 5 bases and V 0 bases, and 10 bases lay outside the gene matches. This CDR3 comprises 17 residues. As DNA, the CDR3 is TGTGCCAGCAGTGAAGCGCTTTTCGGGGGGGCCGGAGATACGCAGTATTTT. It codes for CASSEALFGGAGDTQYF.

The table lists this clonotype with many counts. The chain uses TRBV19 and TRBJ2-7, with TRBD1 identical over 10 bases. This CDR3 is built from 15 residues. Germline V gives CDR1 LNHDA, CDR2 SQIVND (reference sequence). With V trimmed by 3 bases and J by 5 bases, 7 bases remained unmatched. The CDR3 is CASSMYPGQGNEQYF. CDR3 DNA sequence: TGTGCCAGTAGTATGTACCCGGGACAGGGGAACGAGCAGTACTTC.

This clonotype was observed at least ten times. This chain links TRBV30 with TRBJ1-5, with 10 bases matching TRBD1. V shed 5 bases and J 4 bases; nucleotides not matched to a gene: 8. CDR3 length: 15 residues. The V gene's germline CDR1 is GTSNPN and CDR2 SVGIG (reference sequence). CDR3 bases: TGTGCCTGGGACCCTGGACAGGGGGGGAATCAGCCCCAGCATTTT. Protein: CAWDPGQGGNQPQHF.

The sample holds a few counts of this clonotype. The chain employs TRBV20-1 and TRBJ2-5, with 7 bases that match TRBD2. With 3 bases clipped from V and 2 bases from J, the junction kept 6 bases outside the gene matches. Germline V lookup: CDR1 DFQATT, CDR2 SNEGSKA (reference sequence). This CDR3 contains 14 residues. Written as DNA, the CDR3 is TGCAGTGCTAGTGTGGCTAGCGGACAAGAGACCCAGTACTTC. Its protein product is CSASVASGQETQYF.

The chain joins TRBV7-9 to TRBJ2-3; TRBD2 is a possible D gene (6 bases). Germline V CDR1 and CDR2: SEHNR, FQNEAQ (reference sequence). CDR3 length: 17 amino acids. Trimming removed 4 bases from V and 2 bases from J, with 19 bases in between. CDR3 amino acids: CASSYPNTGLLTDTQYF. The DNA of the CDR3 is TGTGCCAGCAGCTACCCTAATACGGGACTCCTCACAGATACGCAGTATTTT.